This TCR beta chain emerged from a study of blood T cell repertoires in COVID-19 (dated by TCRdb to the early 2020s). In the study overall: Samples covering the acute and convalescent phases of COVID-19 were provided by collaborators in the United States, Italy and Spain. The repertoires were released in a freely available public database meant as a resource for research on the immune response to SARS-CoV-2. The samples were drawn from the first 160 participants of the ongoing ImmuneRACE study and from over a thousand subjects provided by 6 global collaborators. Nearly every sample came with metadata listing a de-identified subject ID, COVID-19 status, age in years and sex. The prospective study material was composed of cDNA or gDNA derived from T cells, B-cell-depleted T cells, or PBMCs. Where available, HLA class I and class II types were obtained from metadata supplied by the sample provider rather than from assay-based typing. The dataset comprised deeply sampled blood TCRbeta repertoires from subjects exposed to, actively infected with, or recovered from COVID-19.

General findings and caveats noted by the study authors: The quantity of clinical and demographic metadata differed by source and by participant and was supplied without curation.

Participants in the prospective study were aged roughly 18 to 100 years, lived in 20 to 25 United States geographic areas, and enrolled through a virtual design. In the prospective study, participants were assigned to cohorts based on the clinical history participants reported in a screening survey and a study questionnaire. Exposed participants had been in contact, within 2 weeks of entering the study, with a person who had a PCR-confirmed or clinician-diagnosed case of COVID-19. Mobile phlebotomists in the prospective study collected whole blood, serum and a nasopharyngeal or oropharyngeal swab from every participant. Participants in the prospective study had the option to provide additional blood draws and questionnaires over an approximately 2-month period. Before DNA extraction, blood samples from the prospective study were shipped at room temperature or frozen. The immunoSEQ Assay, a bias-controlled multiplex PCR, was used to amplify TCRbeta CDR3 regions from genomic DNA. As for how the authors treated the data: Within the assay, amplification of reference gene primers was used to estimate how many nucleated cells each sample contained. To quantify the absolute abundance of each unique TCRbeta CDR3 rearrangement, sequence reads were collapsed and filtered. For each sample, productive Simpson clonality was calculated as the square root of Simpson's diversity index over productive rearrangements. Here the immuneACCESS table is served through TCRdb, limited to in-frame sequences with V and J called. Missing clones are a known gap in these copies; in checked studies unresolved V genes cover under half, and the rest lacks a known reason. Clonal size and the V and J genes are those of that table, whereas D and trimming came from the DNA. This sample gives approximately 310,000 clones in total; 85% of them show up just once. The ten largest clones add up to under 2% of the sample.

Germline trimming amounts to 2 bases on V and 5 bases on J, with 5 as the count of junction bases outside the gene matches. Based on the germline V gene, the CDR1 and CDR2 sequences are MNHNS and SASEGT. The CDR3, from cysteine to phenylalanine, totals 14 residues. Just the 42-base CDR3 DNA is kept, in frame starting at base 1. Of note for this clone: Its specific antigen is unknown. It has no much larger one-base neighbor in the sample; base qualities were not kept.

The receptor's source is a woman aged 30 to 39 who had been exposed to COVID-19. This receptor chain uses TRBV6-1 and TRBJ2-7, with 8 middle bases fitting TRBD1. The sequencing sample was made of PBMCs or T cells enriched from blood (not recorded which). For the CDR3, the sequence is CASSEPDRAHEQYF. The DNA is TGTGCCAGCAGTGAACCGGACAGGGCCCACGAGCAGTACTTC.